Below are 23 T cell receptor beta chains sequenced from a single sample in a study of molecular identifiers for immune sequencing clone quantification. TCRdb fed the PCR reads into MiXCR, producing one record per CDR3 protein. This table holds approximately 670,000 distinct CDR3 sequences, just under 20% found once. The sequenced sample consisted of naive CD8+ T cells from blood, with Jurkat cell RNA spiked in. Subset given: FACS-sorted CD8+CD4-CCR7+CD45RA+ naive T cells. The receptors stem from a human donor in good health. Some libraries in this study had Jurkat cell RNA spiked in.

The chain joins TRBV19 to TRBJ1-2; D remains unclear. The germline CDR1 and CDR2 sequences are LNHDA and SQIVND (reference sequence). Trimming shortened V by 3 bases and J by 2 bases, and 7 bases separated the two germline ends. This CDR3 is 13 amino acids long. For the CDR3, the DNA is TGTGCCAGTAGTATGGCGCAGAACTATGGCTACACCTTC. As protein: CASSMAQNYGYTF.

This clonotype turned up a few times. CDR3: CASRGGLAGGPGDTQYF. CDR3 nucleotide sequence: TGTGCCAGCAGGGGGGGACTAGCGGGAGGGCCTGGGGATACGCAGTATTTT. The chain carries TRBV12-3 or TRBV12-4 and TRBJ2-3; 16 nucleotides match TRBD2. J was trimmed by 6 bases and V by 6 bases; bases with no gene match: 9. The CDR3 has 17 amino acids.

Many counts were recorded for this clonotype. V and J are TRBV6-5 and TRBJ2-7; TRBD1 is a possible D gene (6 bases). The CDR3 length is 14 residues. Trimming stripped 0 bases from V and 3 bases from J, with 9 bases between. Germline V gene lookup returns CDR1 MNHEY and CDR2 SVGAGI. Here the CDR3 DNA reads TGTGCCAGCAGTTACTCTGCAGGGGACTACGAGCAGTACTTC. Amino acids: CASSYSAGDYEQYF.

This clonotype was seen ten or more times. The V gene is TRBV6-2 or TRBV6-3, the J gene TRBJ2-1, with TRBD2 matching 9 bases. The CDR3 contains 13 residues. J was trimmed by 10 bases and V by 0 bases; bases with no gene match: 1. In germline, CDR1 is MNHEY, CDR2 SVGEGT. The chain's CDR3 is CASSYSLAGEQFF. CDR3 DNA: TGTGCCAGCAGTTACTCCCTAGCGGGGGAGCAGTTCTTC.

This clonotype appeared many times. This chain links TRBV12-3 or TRBV12-4 with TRBJ2-7, with D tentatively TRBD1 or TRBD2 (8 bases each). Trimming shortened V by 4 bases and J by 2 bases, and 24 bases separated the two germline ends. This CDR3 has 18 residues. Here the CDR3 DNA reads TGTGCCAGCAGTTCAGGGGGCCCTCTGGGACTAGGGGCCTACGAGCAGTACTTC. This codes for CASSSGGPLGLGAYEQYF.

The chain has TRBV29-1 and TRBJ2-3, with 15 bases fitting TRBD2. With 6 bases clipped from V and 4 bases from J, the junction kept 5 bases outside the gene matches. The germline gives CDR1 SQVTM, CDR2 ANQGSEA. CDR3 size: 15 residues. The CDR3 DNA reads TGCAGCGTCGGAGGACTAGCGGGGGGGCCAGATACGCAGTATTTT. It specifies CSVGGLAGGPDTQYF.

This clonotype came up many times. This chain uses TRBV21-1 with TRBJ1-5; TRBD1 is the table's D call and was not checked against the DNA. TRBV21-1 has pseudogene status. The CDR3 runs to 16 residues. The DNA of the CDR3 is TGTGCCAGCAGCAAAGCCTCAGGGGGCCGGAATCAGCCCCAGCATTTT. This codes for CASSKASGGRNQPQHF.

This clonotype was seen a few times. The chain employs TRBV6-6 and TRBJ2-1; a weak D match, TRBD1 (6 bases). From germline, CDR1 is MNHNY and CDR2 SVGAGI (reference sequence). V was trimmed by 7 bases and J by 7 bases, leaving 11 bases between them. This CDR3 is 12 amino acids long. CDR3 protein: CASTRTENEQFF. The CDR3 DNA sequence: TGTGCCAGCACCCGGACAGAGAATGAGCAGTTCTTC.

The chain is built from TRBV28 and TRBJ1-4; tentatively, D is TRBD1 (5 bases). Germline values: CDR1 MDHEN, CDR2 SYDVKM. The CDR3 runs to 15 residues. The V end was cut by 3 bases, the J end by 4 bases, with 12 bases between. CDR3 in amino acids: CASSFLGVVNEKLFF. The CDR3 DNA reads as TGTGCCAGCAGTTTTTTGGGGGTAGTTAATGAAAAACTGTTTTTT.

This clonotype was seen at least ten times. The rearrangement uses TRBV4-1 and TRBJ2-3; tentatively, D is TRBD2 (6 bases). Germline values: CDR1 MGHRA, CDR2 YSYEKL. Trimming cost V 1 base and J 0 bases, with 11 bases left between them. This CDR3 spans 16 amino acids. CDR3 sequence (DNA): TGCGCCAGCAGCCAAGGGGTGGCGGGGAGCACAGATACGCAGTATTTT. This codes for CASSQGVAGSTDTQYF.

This clonotype was seen at least ten times. The chain recombines TRBV6-2 or TRBV6-3 with TRBJ2-2, with TRBD1 matching 8 bases. The germline V gene encodes CDR1 MNHEY and CDR2 SVGEGT. J lost 3 bases, V lost 2 bases, and 2 bases had no gene match. CDR3 length: 15 residues. In DNA, the CDR3 is TGTGCCAGCAGTTACGGGACAGGTTACACCGGGGAGCTGTTTTTT. The encoded protein is CASSYGTGYTGELFF.

This clonotype was recorded a few times. The chain couples TRBV29-1 to TRBJ1-2, with TRBD1 matching 7 bases. V lost 6 bases to trimming and J lost 6 bases; unmatched junction nucleotides: 13. Germline-derived CDR1 and CDR2 are SQVTM and ANQGSEA. The CDR3 loop spans 14 amino acids. The CDR3 protein is CSVAETTTGNGYTF. For the CDR3, the DNA is TGCAGCGTGGCGGAAACTACGACAGGGAATGGCTACACCTTC.

This clonotype came up many times. CDR3 residues: CASSAIGTGLGETQYF. For the CDR3, the DNA is TGCGCCAGCAGCGCCATCGGGACAGGTCTGGGGGAGACCCAGTACTTC. V is TRBV5-1 and J is TRBJ2-5; 8 nucleotides agree with TRBD1. This CDR3 has 16 residues. With V trimmed by 4 bases and J by 5 bases, 13 bases remained unmatched. The germline CDR1 and CDR2 sequences are SGHRS and YFSETQ.

In this sample, this clonotype turned up many times. J is TRBJ2-5 and V is TRBV5-1; 9 bases map to TRBD1. J lost 5 bases, V lost 3 bases, and 8 bases had no gene match. Germline V gene data show CDR1 as SGHRS and CDR2 as YFSETQ. The CDR3 sequence is 15 residues long. The CDR3 region is CASSYRGRELETQYF. The CDR3 DNA sequence: TGCGCCAGCAGCTACAGGGGGCGAGAGCTCGAGACCCAGTACTTC.

This clonotype was recorded at least ten times. The J gene is TRBJ2-1, the V gene TRBV4-3; no clear D gene. V lost 0 bases, J lost 6 bases, and 9 bases lay in between. The germline gives CDR1 LGHNA, CDR2 YSLEER. There are 14 residues in the CDR3. CDR3 coding DNA: TGCGCCAGCAGCCAAGATGCAGGTAGCAATGAGCAGTTCTTC. Translated, it gives CASSQDAGSNEQFF.

This clonotype was seen repeatedly, ten times or more. The chain uses TRBV5-4 and TRBJ2-7; 14 nucleotides agree with TRBD2. CDR1 and CDR2 from the germline V gene are SGHNT and YYREEE (reference sequence). Germline trimming cut 0 bases from V and 3 bases from J; bases unmatched to any gene: 11. CDR3 length: 19 amino acids. The CDR3 protein is CASSLAFGVGLAGDYEQYF. CDR3 nucleotides: TGTGCCAGCAGCTTGGCGTTTGGTGTGGGACTAGCGGGAGACTACGAGCAGTACTTC.

The chain is built from TRBV19 and TRBJ2-2, with 9 positions matching TRBD2. Germline-derived CDR1 and CDR2 are LNHDA and SQIVND (reference sequence). Trimming at V came to 5 bases and at J to 5 bases, leaving 9 bases not matched to a gene. The CDR3 is 16 residues long. CDR3 in DNA: TGTGCCAGTAGTCCATATAGCGGGAGTATGACCGGGGAGCTGTTTTTT. Its translation: CASSPYSGSMTGELFF.

This clonotype was recorded a few times. V is TRBV9 and J is TRBJ1-1; the D is unclear. V lost 2 bases and J 3 bases, leaving 17 bases between the germline ends. Germline values: CDR1 SGDLS, CDR2 YYNGEE. The CDR3 runs 16 residues. CDR3 sequence: CASSVGPGARDTEAFF. The CDR3 nucleotides are TGTGCCAGCAGCGTTGGACCGGGAGCGCGGGACACTGAAGCTTTCTTT.

This clonotype was detected ten times or more. V is TRBV6-5 and J is TRBJ2-2, with 12 bases identical to TRBD2. Germline assignment: CDR1 MNHEY and CDR2 SVGAGI. This CDR3 is 15 amino acids long. V lost 6 bases and J lost 5; bases outside the gene matches: 4. CDR3 loop: CASSYTSGGTGELFF. The DNA for the CDR3 is TGTGCCAGCAGCTATACTAGCGGGGGGACCGGGGAGCTGTTTTTT.

Ten or more counts support this clonotype. The rearrangement uses TRBV12-3 or TRBV12-4 and TRBJ2-3; 10 positions agree with TRBD1. J lost 5 bases, V lost 3 bases, and 5 bases had no gene match. This CDR3 has 15 amino acids. The CDR3 loop is CASSFAGQGIDTQYF. The CDR3 DNA reads TGTGCCAGCAGTTTTGCGGGACAGGGGATAGATACGCAGTATTTT.

As for this clonotype: A much larger clone lies one base from this, so it may be a read error. The rearrangement links TRBV10-2 to TRBJ2-5; the D gene is possibly TRBD1 (5 bases). CDR1 and CDR2 (germline): WSHSY, SAAADI. The CDR3 is 13 residues long. As DNA, the CDR3 is TGCGCCAGCAGTCATAATAGGGGTGAGACCCGGTACTTC. Translation: CASSHNRGETRYF.

The table lists this clonotype with a few counts. Without the conserved terminal phenylalanine or tryptophan, this CDR3 likely stems from a read error. It is unclear where the CDR3 begins or ends on the DNA, so no DNA is shown, and the CDR3 is as TCRdb lists it. This rearrangement joins TRBV3-2 to TRBJ1-4; the table's D call of TRBD1 was not tested on the DNA. TRBV3-2 is noted as a pseudogene. Including both end residues, the CDR3 is 12 amino acids long. CDR3 in amino acids: CASTNPPPGTYS.

The chain combines TRBV7-6 with TRBJ1-1; TRBD1 is a possible D gene (6 bases). Deletions cut 5 bases from V and 4 bases from J, with 20 bases between. This CDR3 has 16 amino acids. The V gene's germline CDR1 is SGHVS and CDR2 FNYEAQ. CDR3: CASSHSRGGGGTEAFF. CDR3 nucleotides: TGTGCCAGCAGCCATAGTCGGGGGGGCGGAGGCACTGAAGCTTTCTTT.